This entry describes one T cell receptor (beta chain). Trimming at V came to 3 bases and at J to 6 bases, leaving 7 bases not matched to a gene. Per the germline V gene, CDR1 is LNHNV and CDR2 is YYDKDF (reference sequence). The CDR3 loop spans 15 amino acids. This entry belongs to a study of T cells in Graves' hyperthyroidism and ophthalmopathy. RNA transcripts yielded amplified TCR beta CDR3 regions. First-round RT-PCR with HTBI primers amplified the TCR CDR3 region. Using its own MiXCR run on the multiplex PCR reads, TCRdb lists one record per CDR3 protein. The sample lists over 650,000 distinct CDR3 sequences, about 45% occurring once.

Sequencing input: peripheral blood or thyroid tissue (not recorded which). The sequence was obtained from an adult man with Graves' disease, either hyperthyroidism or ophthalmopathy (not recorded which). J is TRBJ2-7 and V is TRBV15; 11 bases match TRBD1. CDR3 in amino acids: CATSSPMGTGGEQYF. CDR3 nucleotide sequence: TGTGCCACCAGCAGTCCGATGGGGACAGGGGGCGAGCAGTACTTC.